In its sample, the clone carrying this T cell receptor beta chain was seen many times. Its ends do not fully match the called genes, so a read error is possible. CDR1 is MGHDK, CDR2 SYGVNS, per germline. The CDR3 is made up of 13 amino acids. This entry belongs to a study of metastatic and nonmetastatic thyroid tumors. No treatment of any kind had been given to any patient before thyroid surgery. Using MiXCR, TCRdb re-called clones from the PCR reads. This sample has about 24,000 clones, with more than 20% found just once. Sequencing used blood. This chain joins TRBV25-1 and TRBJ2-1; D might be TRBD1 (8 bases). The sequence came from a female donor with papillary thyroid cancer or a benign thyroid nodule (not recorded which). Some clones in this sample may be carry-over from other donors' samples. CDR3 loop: CASSEYSGQGGIF. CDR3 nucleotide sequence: TGTGCCAGCAGTGAATATAGCGGACAGGGAGGGATCTTC.